This TCR beta chain was captured in a study of OX40 agonist ivuxolimab in advanced cancers. Study information: Earlier anti-PD-1, anti-PD-L1 or anti-CTLA-4 therapy was permitted; about 38% had received some. Partial responses were observed in three patients, of whom one had hepatocellular carcinoma and two had cutaneous melanoma. The study's findings and limits: The mean number of expanded clones was higher in CD8+ T cells than in CD4+. Clonal expansion among partial responders at 0.1-3.0 mg/kg ranked near the lowest.

Trimming removed 0 bases from V and 5 bases from J, with 14 bases in between. The CDR3 totals 15 residues. Germline V gene lookup returns CDR1 SQVTM and CDR2 ANQGSEA. On this clone: Its antigen is unknown.

Some clones are missing from TCRdb's copy, which holds only in-frame ones; the method was immunoSEQ multiplex PCR. The table includes 35,000 to 40,000 clones, around 80% detected once. V usage is TRBV29-1 and J usage is TRBJ2-1; no definite D call. The sequence was obtained from an adult with an advanced solid tumor such as melanoma, head and neck, liver or kidney cancer. The sample was CD4+ or CD8+ T cells sorted from blood, taken in a trial of the OX40 agonist ivuxolimab. DNA of the CDR3: TGCAGCGTTGAAGAAACCGTTGCACAGAACAATGAGCAGTTCTTC. It specifies CSVEETVAQNNEQFF.